The rows below give T cell receptor beta chains drawn from one sample of a study of cytomegalovirus exposure and HLA in healthy donors. The repertoire was sequenced with immunoSEQ multiplex PCR; TCRdb's copy has only in-frame clones and lacks some. The sample consists of around 110,000 clones, 82% of them appearing once. Sequencing used PBMCs. These receptors came from a young man in good health and CMV-seropositive. Both conserved end residues are part of each CDR3. D genes are given only for firm matches. Size tells how often a clone was seen (once, few, many) or the class of an expanded clone, and some rows leave it out.

v_gene	j_gene	abundance	d_gene	CDR3aa	CDR3nt
TRBV4-2	TRBJ1-4	.	.	CASSQDSGVSGTNEKLFF	TGTGCCAGCAGCCAAGATAGCGGGGTTTCGGGAACTAATGAAAAACTGTTTTTT
TRBV6-1	TRBJ2-2	.	.	CASNTDPYPGELFF	TGTGCCAGCAATACAGACCCCTATCCCGGGGAGCTGTTTTTT
TRBV10-2	TRBJ1-6	once	.	CASAQSQGGSPLHF	TGCGCCAGCGCCCAGTCTCAGGGCGGTTCACCCCTCCACTTT
TRBV11-2	TRBJ2-5	.	.	CASSLTTVDQYF	TGTGCCAGCAGCTTAACGACAGTTGACCAGTACTTC
TRBV30	TRBJ2-1	.	TRBD1	CAWGQGGINEQFF	TGTGCCTGGGGACAGGGGGGGATTAATGAGCAGTTCTTC
TRBV7-3	TRBJ2-3	many	TRBD2	CASSLAGGDTDTQYF	TGTGCCAGCAGCCTAGCGGGGGGGGATACAGATACGCAGTATTTT
TRBV15	TRBJ2-7	.	TRBD1	CATSRGGTGAYEQYF	TGTGCCACCAGCAGAGGTGGAACAGGGGCCTACGAGCAGTACTTC
TRBV5-1	TRBJ2-3	.	TRBD2	CASRIRSGLAATDTQYF	TGCGCCAGCCGAATTCGCTCGGGACTAGCCGCCACAGATACGCAGTATTTT
TRBV5-1	TRBJ2-3	.	.	CASSSTDWVPSTDTQYF	TGCGCCAGCAGTTCAACCGACTGGGTCCCTAGCACAGATACGCAGTATTTT
TRBV5-4	TRBJ2-7	.	.	CASSPPRVPTYEQYF	TGTGCCAGCAGTCCCCCCAGGGTTCCCACCTACGAGCAGTACTTC
TRBV5-5	TRBJ1-5	.	.	CASSLSGSWSNQPQHF	TGTGCCAGCAGCTTGTCGGGGTCCTGGAGCAATCAGCCCCAGCATTTT
TRBV18	TRBJ2-3	.	TRBD2	CASSRFGLAGGTDTQYF	TGTGCCAGCTCACGCTTCGGACTAGCGGGGGGCACAGATACGCAGTATTTT
TRBV19	TRBJ1-6	.	.	CASSFRADSPLHF	TGTGCCAGTAGTTTTAGAGCGGATTCACCCCTCCACTTT
TRBV30	TRBJ2-6	.	.	CAADRTTGANGLTF	TGTGCCGCCGACAGAACGACTGGGGCCAACGGCCTGACTTTC
TRBV6-1	TRBJ2-6	.	TRBD1	CASSLQGLGANVLTF	TGTGCCAGCAGTCTACAGGGGCTCGGGGCCAACGTCCTGACTTTC
TRBV6-5	TRBJ1-3	.	.	CASSSQLAGGNTIYF	TGTGCCAGCAGCTCCCAATTGGCGGGTGGAAACACCATATATTTT
TRBV18	TRBJ1-1	.	TRBD1	CASSPGQGAMNTEAFF	TGTGCCAGCTCACCGGGACAGGGGGCTATGAACACTGAAGCTTTCTTT
TRBV6-6	TRBJ2-1	.	.	CASSYSSEQFF	TGTGCCAGCAGTTACTCTTCGGAGCAGTTCTTC
TRBV4-1	TRBJ1-1	.	.	CASSQGKGVNTEAFF	TGCGCCAGCAGCCAAGGGAAGGGGGTGAACACTGAAGCTTTCTTT
TRBV7-9	TRBJ2-1	.	TRBD2	CASSFRTVAGAATYNEQFF	TGTGCCAGCAGCTTTAGGACGGTAGCGGGGGCCGCAACATACAATGAGCAGTTCTTC
TRBV19	TRBJ2-3	.	.	CASSGWGVTDTQYF	TGTGCCAGTAGTGGGTGGGGGGTAACGGATACGCAGTATTTT
TRBV11-2	TRBJ2-3	.	TRBD2	CASSSPAGGGTDTQYF	TGTGCCAGCAGCTCACCAGCGGGGGGGGGCACAGATACGCAGTATTTT
TRBV7-2	TRBJ1-2	.	.	CASRKQGSGYTF	TGTGCCAGCAGGAAACAGGGCTCTGGCTACACCTTC
TRBV10-3	TRBJ1-2	.	.	CAISESVGGGYGYTF	TGTGCCATCAGTGAGTCGGTAGGAGGCGGCTATGGCTACACCTTC
TRBV6-1	TRBJ2-7	.	TRBD2	CASSEEGLAGRYEQYF	TGTGCCAGCAGTGAGGAGGGACTAGCGGGACGGTACGAGCAGTACTTC